This T cell receptor beta chain was observed in a study of blood T cell repertoires in COVID-19. Whole-study context: Sites across the United States, Italy and Spain contributed samples from acute and convalescent COVID-19. T cells, B-cell-depleted T cells, or PBMCs provided the cDNA or gDNA that served as material.

Assay: immunoSEQ multiplex PCR; the TCRdb copy retains only in-frame clones and omits some. Of about 200,000 clones in the sample, about 88% were seen once. This clone was detected only once. Patients of the Seattle cohort, enrolled during active infection, were followed longitudinally. The CDR3 extends over 15 amino acids. CDR1 SNHLY and CDR2 FYNNEI come from the germline V gene. The V segment lost 4 bases and the J segment 4 bases; nucleotides outside the gene matches: 4. This chain uses TRBV2 with TRBJ2-7, with 13 bases fitting TRBD2. Sequenced input: peripheral blood. The source is a man aged 50 to 59 with COVID-19, enrolled during active disease. The CDR3 reads CASSGRLAGGYEQYF. As DNA, the CDR3 is TGTGCCAGCAGTGGGCGACTAGCGGGAGGATACGAGCAGTACTTC.